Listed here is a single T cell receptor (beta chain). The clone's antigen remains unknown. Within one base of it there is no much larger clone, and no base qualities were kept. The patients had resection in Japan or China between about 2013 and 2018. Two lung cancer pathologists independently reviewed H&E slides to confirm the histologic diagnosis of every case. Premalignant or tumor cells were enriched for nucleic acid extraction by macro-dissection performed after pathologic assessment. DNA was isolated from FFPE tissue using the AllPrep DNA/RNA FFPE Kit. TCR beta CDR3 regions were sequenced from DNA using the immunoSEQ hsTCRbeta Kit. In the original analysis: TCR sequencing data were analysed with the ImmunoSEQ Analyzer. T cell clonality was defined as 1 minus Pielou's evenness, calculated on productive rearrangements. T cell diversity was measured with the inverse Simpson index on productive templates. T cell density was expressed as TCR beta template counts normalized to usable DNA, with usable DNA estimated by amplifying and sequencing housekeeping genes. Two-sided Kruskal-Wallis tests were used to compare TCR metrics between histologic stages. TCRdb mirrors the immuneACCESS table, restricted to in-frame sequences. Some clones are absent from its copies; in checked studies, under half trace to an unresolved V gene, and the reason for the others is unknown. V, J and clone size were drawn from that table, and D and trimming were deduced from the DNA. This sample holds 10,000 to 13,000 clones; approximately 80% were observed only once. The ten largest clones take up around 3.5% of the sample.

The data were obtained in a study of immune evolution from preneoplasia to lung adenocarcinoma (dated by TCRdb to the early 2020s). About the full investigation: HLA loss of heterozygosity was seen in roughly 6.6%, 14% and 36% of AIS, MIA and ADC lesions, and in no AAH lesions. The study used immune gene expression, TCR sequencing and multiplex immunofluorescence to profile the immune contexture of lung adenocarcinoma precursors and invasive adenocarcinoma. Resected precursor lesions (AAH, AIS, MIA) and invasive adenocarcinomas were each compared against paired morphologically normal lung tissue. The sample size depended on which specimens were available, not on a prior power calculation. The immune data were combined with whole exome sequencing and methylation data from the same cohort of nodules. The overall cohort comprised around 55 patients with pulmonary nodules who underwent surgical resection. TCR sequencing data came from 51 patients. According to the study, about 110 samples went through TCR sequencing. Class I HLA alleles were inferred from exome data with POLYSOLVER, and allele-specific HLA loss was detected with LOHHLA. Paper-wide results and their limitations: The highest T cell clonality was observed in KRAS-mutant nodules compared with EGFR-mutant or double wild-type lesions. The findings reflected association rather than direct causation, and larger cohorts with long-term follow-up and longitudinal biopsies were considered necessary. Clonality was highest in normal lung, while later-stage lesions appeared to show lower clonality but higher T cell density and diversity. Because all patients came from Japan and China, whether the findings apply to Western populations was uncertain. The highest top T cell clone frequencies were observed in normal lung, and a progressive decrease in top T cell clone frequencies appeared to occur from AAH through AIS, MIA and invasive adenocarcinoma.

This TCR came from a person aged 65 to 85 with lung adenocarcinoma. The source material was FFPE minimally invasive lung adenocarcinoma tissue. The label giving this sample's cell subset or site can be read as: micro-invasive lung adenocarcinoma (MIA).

CDR3 region: CASSEQGLSQYF. The DNA reads TGTGCCAGCAGTGAGCAAGGACTGTCCCAGTACTTC. The chain is encoded by TRBV6-1 joined to TRBJ2-5, with TRBD2 perhaps the D gene, on 5 matching bases. The CDR3 measures 12 amino acids from cysteine to phenylalanine. The entry retains the CDR3 DNA only, 36 bases that are in frame from base 1. The V end loses 3 bases and the J end loses 9 bases, and a stretch of 11 bases separates them. The germline V gene provides CDR1 MNHNS and CDR2 SASEGT.